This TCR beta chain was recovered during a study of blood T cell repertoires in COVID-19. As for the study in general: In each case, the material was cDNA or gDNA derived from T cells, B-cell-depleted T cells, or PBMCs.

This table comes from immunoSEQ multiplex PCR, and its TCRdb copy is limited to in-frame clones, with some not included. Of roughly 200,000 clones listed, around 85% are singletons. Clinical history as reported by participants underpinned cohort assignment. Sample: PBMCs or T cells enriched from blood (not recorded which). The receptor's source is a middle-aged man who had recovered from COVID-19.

The CDR3 protein is CASSLALGQGETQYF. The CDR3 nucleotides are TGCGCCAGCAGCTTGGCCCTCGGGCAGGGAGAGACCCAGTACTTC. The chain is built from TRBV5-1 and TRBJ2-5; D is possibly TRBD1 (5 bases). Trimming took 0 bases from V and 4 from J, leaving 13 bases between them. CDR1 and CDR2 (germline): SGHRS, YFSETQ. The CDR3 totals 15 residues.